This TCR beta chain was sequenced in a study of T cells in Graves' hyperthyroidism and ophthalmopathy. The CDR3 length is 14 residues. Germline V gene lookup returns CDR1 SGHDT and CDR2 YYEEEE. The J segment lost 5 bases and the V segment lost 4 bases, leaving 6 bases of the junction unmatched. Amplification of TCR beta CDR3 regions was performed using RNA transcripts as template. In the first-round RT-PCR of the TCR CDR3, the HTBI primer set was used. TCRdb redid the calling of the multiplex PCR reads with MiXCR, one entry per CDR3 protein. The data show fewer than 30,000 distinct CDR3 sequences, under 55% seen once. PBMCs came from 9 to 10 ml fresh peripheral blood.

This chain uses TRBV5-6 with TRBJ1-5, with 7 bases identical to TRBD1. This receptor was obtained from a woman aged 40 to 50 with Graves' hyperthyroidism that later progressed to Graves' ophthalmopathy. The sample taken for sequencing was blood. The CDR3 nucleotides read TGTGCCAGCAGCAAGAGAGGGGGCTATCAGCCCCAGCATTTT. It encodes CASSKRGGYQPQHF.